This TCR beta chain was profiled in a study of blood T cell repertoires in COVID-19. Turning to the study itself: Material from acute and convalescent COVID-19 was sourced from the United States, Italy and Spain.

Clinical histories supplied by participants themselves formed the basis of cohort assignment. Recovery among Cohort 3 donors was established by two negative PCRs, clearance, or symptom resolution. Per the study methods: It was from reference gene primer amplification that nucleated cell counts were estimated. Produced via immunoSEQ multiplex PCR; TCRdb's table is partial and in-frame only. V, J and clone size derive from that table, while D and trimming were established from the DNA sequence. Of some 150,000 clones in the sample, 70% to 90% are singletons; the top ten hold roughly 6.2%. This clone was counted a few times. One junction end does not reproduce the germline sequence, and a read error may be involved. The CDR3 runs to 16 residues. CDR1 MNHNS and CDR2 SASEGT come from the germline V gene.

This chain joins TRBV6-1 and TRBJ2-7; 8 nucleotides agree with TRBD2. The sequenced material came from PBMCs or T cells enriched from blood (not recorded which). This sequence originates from a woman between 35 and 50 years old who had recovered from COVID-19. CDR3 nucleotide sequence: TGTGCCAGCAGCGAAGCGGAAGCGGGAGTTATCTACGAGCAGTACTTC. This codes for CASSEAEAGVIYEQYF.